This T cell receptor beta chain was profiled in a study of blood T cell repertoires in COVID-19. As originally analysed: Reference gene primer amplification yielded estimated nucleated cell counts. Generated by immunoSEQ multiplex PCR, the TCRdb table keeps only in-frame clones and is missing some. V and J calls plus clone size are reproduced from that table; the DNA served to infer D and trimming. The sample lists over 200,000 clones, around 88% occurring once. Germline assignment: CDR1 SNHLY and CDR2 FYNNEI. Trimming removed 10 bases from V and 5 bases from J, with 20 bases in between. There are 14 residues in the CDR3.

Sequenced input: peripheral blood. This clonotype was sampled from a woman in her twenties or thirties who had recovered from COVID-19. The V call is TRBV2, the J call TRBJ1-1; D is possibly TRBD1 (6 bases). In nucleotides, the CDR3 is TGTGCCACAAGAAAAGAAGGGGGAGCGACTGAAGCTTTCTTT. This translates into CATRKEGGATEAFF.